The clone carrying this T cell receptor (beta chain) was detected only once. The data were obtained in a study of blood T cell repertoires in COVID-19. In the study overall: Specimens from acute and convalescent COVID-19 originated in the United States, Italy and Spain. PBMCs, B-cell-depleted T cells, or T cells provided the cDNA or gDNA that made up the material.

In the original analysis: Amplification from reference gene primers served as the basis for estimated nucleated cell counts. Here immunoSEQ multiplex PCR was the method, and the copy in TCRdb shows in-frame clones only, minus some. V, J and clone size reflect that table, while D and trimming were determined from the DNA. The sample carries under 200,000 clones, 70% to 80% recorded once. V lost 6 bases, J lost 7 bases, and 12 bases lay in between. The CDR3 consists of 13 residues. Germline values: CDR1 PRHDT, CDR2 FYEKMQ (reference sequence). The chain has TRBV13 and TRBJ2-2; a weak D match, TRBD2 (5 bases). The receptor was isolated from a man between 60 and 75 years old with acute or convalescent COVID-19. The sequencing input was peripheral blood. This chain's CDR3 is CASRFREGGELFF. CDR3 coding DNA: TGTGCCAGCAGGTTTCGGGAAGGCGGGGAGCTGTTTTTT.